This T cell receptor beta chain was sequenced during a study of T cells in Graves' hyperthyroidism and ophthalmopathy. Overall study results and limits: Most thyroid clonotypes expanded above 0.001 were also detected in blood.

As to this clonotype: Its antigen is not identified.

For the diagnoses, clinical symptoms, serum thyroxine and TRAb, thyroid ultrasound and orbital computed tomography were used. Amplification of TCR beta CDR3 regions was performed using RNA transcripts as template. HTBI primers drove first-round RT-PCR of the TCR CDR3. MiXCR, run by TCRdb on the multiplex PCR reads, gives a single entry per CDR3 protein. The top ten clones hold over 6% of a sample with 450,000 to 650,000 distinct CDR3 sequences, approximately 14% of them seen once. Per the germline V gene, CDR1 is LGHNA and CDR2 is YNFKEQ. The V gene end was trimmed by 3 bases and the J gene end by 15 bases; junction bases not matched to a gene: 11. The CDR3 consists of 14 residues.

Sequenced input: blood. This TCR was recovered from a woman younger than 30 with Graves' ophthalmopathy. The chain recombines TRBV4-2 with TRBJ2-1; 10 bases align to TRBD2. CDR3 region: CASSHPTPLAGVFF. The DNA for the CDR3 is TGTGCCAGCAGCCACCCAACGCCCCTAGCGGGAGTGTTCTTC.